This T cell receptor beta chain is from a study of blood T cell repertoires in COVID-19 (dated by TCRdb to about 2020). Context from the whole study: Samples from collaborators originated in the United States, Italy and Spain and spanned both the acute and convalescent phases of COVID-19. The material from the prospective study consisted of cDNA or gDNA derived from T cells, B-cell-depleted T cells, or PBMCs. Deeply sampled blood TCRbeta repertoires from subjects exposed to, actively infected with, or recovered from COVID-19 were included in the dataset. The repertoires were released in a freely available public database intended as a resource for research on the immune response to SARS-CoV-2. Samples were obtained from the ongoing ImmuneRACE study (first 160 participants) and from over 1,000 subjects provided by 6 global collaborators. A de-identified subject ID, COVID-19 status, age in years and sex were almost always included in the sample metadata. Where available, HLA class I and class II types were taken from metadata supplied by the sample provider and were not determined by assay-based typing.

The collaborating institutions used their own protocols to collect whole blood in K2EDTA tubes. For TCRbeta analysis, collaborator samples were shipped as frozen whole blood, as isolated PBMCs, or as DNA extracted from either sample type. Looking up the germline V gene yields CDR1 SNHLY and CDR2 FYNNEI. Between the V and J ends, shortened by 5 bases and 7 bases respectively, the junction contains 11 bases. The CDR3, cysteine through phenylalanine, is 13 amino acids long. Just the 39-base CDR3 DNA is kept, in frame starting at base 1. Results the study describes overall, beyond this receptor: Clinical and demographic metadata were provided uncurated, with the amount varying by source and participant.

TCRbeta CDR3 regions were amplified from genomic DNA using the immunoSEQ Assay, a bias-controlled multiplex PCR. As for the authors' bioinformatics: The number of nucleated cells in each sample was estimated by amplification of reference gene primers within the assay. To quantify the absolute abundance of each unique TCRbeta CDR3 rearrangement, sequence reads were collapsed and filtered. Productive Simpson clonality was computed per sample as the square root of Simpson's diversity index over productive rearrangements. TCRdb mirrors the immuneACCESS table, restricted to in-frame sequences. Some clones are absent from its copies; in checked studies, under half trace to an unresolved V gene, and the reason for the others is unknown. V and J calls and clone size are given by that table; D and trimming were obtained from the DNA. The sample data list tens of thousands of clones, and around 91% of these were observed just once. Around a sixth of the sample is in the top ten clones.

Details on this clone: The clone's antigen remains unknown. Base qualities are not at hand, and no much larger clone is one base apart.

Sequencing was done on a sample of peripheral blood. Here the chain combines TRBV2 and TRBJ2-2, and perhaps TRBD2 as D gene, on 5 matching bases. The TCR was taken from an older man with acute or convalescent COVID-19. In nucleotide form, the sequence is TGTGCCAGCAGTCCCCTAGCAATCGGGGAGCTGTTTTTT. Translation gives CASSPLAIGELFF.